The present T cell receptor (beta chain) was sequenced within a study of cytomegalovirus exposure and HLA in healthy donors. Study-wide results and caveats: The study designated 150 or so TCR beta chains cytomegalovirus-associated.

This clone turned up a few times. The antigen is not known. The study ran its PCR with 60 Vbeta and 13 Jbeta primers. Some clones are missing from TCRdb's copy, which holds only in-frame ones; the method was immunoSEQ multiplex PCR. The sample has roughly 120,000 clones; 81% are singletons. Germline lookup yields CDR1 KGHSH and CDR2 LQKENI. The CDR3 has 15 amino acids. The junction had 4 bases not matched to a gene; V was cut back by 3 bases and J by 6 bases. The chain combines TRBV18 with TRBJ2-2; 10 bases are a match to TRBD1. The clonotype was recovered from a woman aged 25-40 years in good health and CMV-seronegative. Sequenced: PBMCs. This CDR3 reads CASSPVTGGSGELFF. The CDR3 DNA follows: TGTGCCAGCTCACCGGTGACAGGGGGCTCCGGGGAGCTGTTTTTT.